This TCR beta chain was captured by sequencing in a study of cytomegalovirus exposure and HLA in healthy donors. This CDR3 has 15 amino acids. As for this clone: Its antigen is still unknown.

In the PCR, 60 Vbeta and 13 Jbeta primers were used. This table comes from immunoSEQ multiplex PCR, and its TCRdb copy is limited to in-frame clones, with some not included. Among more than 85,000 clones listed, approximately 82% were seen once. Study results and limitations: Follow-up analysis later connected one missense variant in DCLRE1C with trimming of TCR beta V- and J-genes.

This rearrangement joins TRBV21-1 to TRBJ2-1; the D call of TRBD2 is as the table states it, not checked on the DNA. TRBV21-1 is tagged as a pseudogene. This receptor was obtained from a man aged 35 to 55 in good health and CMV-seropositive. Sequencing was performed on PBMCs. CDR3 sequence: CASSKAARSYNEQFF. In DNA form, the CDR3 reads TGTGCCAGCAGCAAAGCGGCTAGGTCCTACAATGAGCAGTTCTTC.